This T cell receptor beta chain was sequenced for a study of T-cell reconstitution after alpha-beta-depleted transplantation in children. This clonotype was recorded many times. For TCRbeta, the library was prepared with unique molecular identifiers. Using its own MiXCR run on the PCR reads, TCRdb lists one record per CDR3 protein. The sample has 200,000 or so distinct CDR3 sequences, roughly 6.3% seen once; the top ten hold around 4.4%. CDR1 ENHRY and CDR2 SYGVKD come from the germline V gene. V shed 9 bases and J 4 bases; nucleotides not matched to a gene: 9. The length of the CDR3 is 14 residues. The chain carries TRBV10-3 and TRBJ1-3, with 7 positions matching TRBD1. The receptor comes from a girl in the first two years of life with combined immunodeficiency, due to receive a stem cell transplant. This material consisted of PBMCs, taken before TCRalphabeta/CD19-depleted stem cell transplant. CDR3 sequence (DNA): TGTGCCATGCACCGGGACAGTTGGGGAAACACCATATATTTT. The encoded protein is CAMHRDSWGNTIYF.